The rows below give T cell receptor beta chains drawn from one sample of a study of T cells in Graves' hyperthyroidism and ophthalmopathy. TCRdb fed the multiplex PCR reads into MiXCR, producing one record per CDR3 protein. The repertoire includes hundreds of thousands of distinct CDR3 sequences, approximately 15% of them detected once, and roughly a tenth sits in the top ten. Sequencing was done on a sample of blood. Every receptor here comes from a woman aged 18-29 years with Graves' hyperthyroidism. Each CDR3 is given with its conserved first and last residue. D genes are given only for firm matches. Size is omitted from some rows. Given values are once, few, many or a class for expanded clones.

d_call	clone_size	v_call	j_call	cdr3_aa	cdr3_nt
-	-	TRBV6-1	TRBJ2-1	CASSTGAHYNEFF	TGTGCCAGCAGCACAGGCGCCCACTACAACGAGTTCTTC
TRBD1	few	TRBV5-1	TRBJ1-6	CASSLTPGGVGRNSPLHF	TGCGCCAGCAGCTTAACCCCAGGGGGCGTCGGTCGTAATTCACCCCTCCACTTT
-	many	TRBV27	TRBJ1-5	CASSRDRSNQPQHF	TGTGCCAGCAGCCGAGACAGGTCCAATCAGCCCCAGCATTTT
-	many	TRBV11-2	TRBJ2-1	CASSPPWNNEQFF	TGTGCCAGCAGTCCCCCTTGGAACAATGAGCAGTTCTTC
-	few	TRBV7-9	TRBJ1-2	CASSLAHSYGYTF	TGTGCCAGCAGCTTAGCGCATAGCTATGGCTACACCTTC
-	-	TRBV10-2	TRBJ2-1	CASSPGLQQFF	TGCGCCAGCAGCCCGGGTCTCCAGCAGTTCTTC
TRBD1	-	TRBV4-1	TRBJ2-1	CASSQDSGVQGYNEQFF	TGCGCCAGCAGCCAAGACTCGGGTGTACAGGGGTACAATGAGCAGTTCTTC
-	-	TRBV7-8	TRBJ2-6	CASSFRGAGANVLTF	TGTGCCAGCAGCTTTCGGGGAGCTGGGGCCAACGTCCTGACTTTC
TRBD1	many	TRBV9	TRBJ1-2	CASSRRQGRGYTF	TGTGCCAGCAGCCGGAGACAGGGGAGAGGCTACACCTTC
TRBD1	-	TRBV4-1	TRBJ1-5	CASSQGSQGWQPQHF	TGCGCCAGCAGCCAAGGCTCACAGGGGTGGCAGCCCCAGCATTTT
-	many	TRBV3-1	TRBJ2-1	CASSPRDKGGNEQFF	TGTGCCAGCAGCCCGCGGGACAAGGGAGGCAATGAGCAGTTCTTC
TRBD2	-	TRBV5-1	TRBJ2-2	CASSEHGLAGDGELFF	TGCGCCAGCAGCGAACACGGACTAGCGGGGGACGGGGAGCTGTTTTTT
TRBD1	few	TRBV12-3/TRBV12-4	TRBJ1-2	CASSSQTGGSYGYTF	TGTGCCAGCAGTTCTCAGACAGGGGGCAGCTATGGCTACACCTTC
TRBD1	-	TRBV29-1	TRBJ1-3	CSVGKTGDGNTIYF	TGCAGCGTTGGAAAGACAGGGGACGGAAACACCATATATTTT
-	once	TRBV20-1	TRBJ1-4	CSARGTATNEKLFF	TGCAGTGCTAGGGGAACAGCAACTAATGAAAAACTGTTTTTT
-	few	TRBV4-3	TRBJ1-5	CASSQEWGYQPQHF	TGCGCCAGCAGCCAAGAATGGGGGTATCAGCCCCAGCATTTT
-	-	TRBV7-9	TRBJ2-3	CASSQARTDTQYF	TGTGCCAGCAGCCAGGCGCGCACAGATACGCAGTATTTT
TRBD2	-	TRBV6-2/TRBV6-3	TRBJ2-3	CTSSFPTSGVLTDTQYF	TGTACCAGCAGTTTCCCGACTAGCGGCGTACTAACAGATACGCAGTATTTT
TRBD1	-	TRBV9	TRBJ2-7	CASSITGQVTRDEQYF	TGTGCCAGCAGCATCACGGGACAGGTCACAAGGGACGAGCAGTACTTC
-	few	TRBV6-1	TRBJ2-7	CASTRGSGSYEQYF	TGTGCCAGCACGAGGGGGTCGGGCTCCTACGAGCAGTACTTC
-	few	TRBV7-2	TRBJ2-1	CATRDQANEQFF	TGTGCCACCAGGGACCAGGCGAATGAGCAGTTCTTC
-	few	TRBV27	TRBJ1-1	CLPLTEQPMNTEAFF	TGTCTTCCCCTGACAGAACAGCCAATGAACACTGAAGCTTTCTTT
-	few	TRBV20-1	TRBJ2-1	CSARGPSFGTYNEQFF	TGCAGTGCTAGAGGCCCCTCCTTTGGTACCTACAATGAGCAGTTCTTC
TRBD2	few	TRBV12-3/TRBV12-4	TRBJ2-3	CASSLDLLGLAVYF	TGTGCCAGCAGTTTAGATTTACTGGGACTAGCGGTGTATTTT
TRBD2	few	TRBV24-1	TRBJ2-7	CATSLSSGGRRQYF	TGTGCCACCAGTCTTTCTAGCGGGGGCCGGAGGCAGTACTTC
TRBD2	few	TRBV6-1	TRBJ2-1	CASGTSGRAISYNEQFF	TGTGCCAGCGGGACTAGCGGGAGGGCCATCTCCTACAATGAGCAGTTCTTC
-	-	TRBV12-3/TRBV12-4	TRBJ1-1	CASSLSGGGAEAFF	TGTGCCAGCAGTTTATCAGGAGGGGGGGCTGAAGCTTTCTTT
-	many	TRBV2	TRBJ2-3	CASSEKELRGSHTDTQYF	TGTGCCAGCAGTGAAAAGGAGTTAAGGGGATCACACACAGATACGCAGTATTTT
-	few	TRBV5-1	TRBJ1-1	CASSSGDRVEAFF	TGCGCCAGCAGCTCCGGTGACAGAGTTGAAGCTTTCTTT
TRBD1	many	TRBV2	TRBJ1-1	CASSEGDRGNTEAFF	TGTGCCAGCAGTGAAGGGGACAGGGGTAACACTGAAGCTTTCTTT
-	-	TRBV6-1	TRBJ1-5	CASSQDQSQPQHF	TGTGCCAGCAGTCAGGACCAAAGCCAGCCCCAGCATTTT
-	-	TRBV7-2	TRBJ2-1	CASSLVPGTYNEQFF	TGTGCCAGCAGCTTAGTGCCAGGGACTTACAATGAGCAGTTCTTC
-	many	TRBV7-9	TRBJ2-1	CASSSQAVRARGDNEQFF	TGTGCCAGCAGCTCCCAAGCCGTTAGAGCGAGGGGGGACAATGAGCAGTTCTTC
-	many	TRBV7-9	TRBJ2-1	CASSSLRRYNEQFF	TGTGCCAGCAGCTCGCTCCGCCGATACAATGAGCAGTTCTTC
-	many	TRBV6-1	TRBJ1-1	CASSEVWVMNTEAFF	TGTGCCAGCAGTGAAGTTTGGGTGATGAACACTGAAGCTTTCTTT